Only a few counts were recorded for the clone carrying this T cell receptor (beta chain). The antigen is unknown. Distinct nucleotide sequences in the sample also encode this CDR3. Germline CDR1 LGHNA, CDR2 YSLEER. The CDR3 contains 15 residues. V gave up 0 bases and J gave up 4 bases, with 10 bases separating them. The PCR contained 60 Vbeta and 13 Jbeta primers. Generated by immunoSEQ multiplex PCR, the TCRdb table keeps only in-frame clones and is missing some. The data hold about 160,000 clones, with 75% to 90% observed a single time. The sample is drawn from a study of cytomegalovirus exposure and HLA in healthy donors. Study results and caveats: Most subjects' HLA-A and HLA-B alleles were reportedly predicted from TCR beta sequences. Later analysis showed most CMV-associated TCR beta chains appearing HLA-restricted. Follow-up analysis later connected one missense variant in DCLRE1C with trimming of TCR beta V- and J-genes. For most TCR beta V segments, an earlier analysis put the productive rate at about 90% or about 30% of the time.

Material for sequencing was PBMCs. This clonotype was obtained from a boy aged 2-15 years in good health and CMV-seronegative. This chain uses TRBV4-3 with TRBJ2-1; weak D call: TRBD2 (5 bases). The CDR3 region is CASSQDRDYYNEQFF. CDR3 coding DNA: TGCGCCAGCAGCCAAGATCGCGACTATTACAATGAGCAGTTCTTC.